These 27 T cell receptor beta chains share one sample of origin, sequenced in a study of blood T cell repertoires in COVID-19. Measured with immunoSEQ multiplex PCR; TCRdb has only the in-frame clones, and not every one. The data contain roughly 150,000 clones, 70% to 90% of them seen just once; the ten biggest clones take up less than 5.5%. Sequencing input: peripheral blood. The source is a human donor in a cohort sampled during active COVID-19.

This rearrangement joins TRBV27 to TRBJ1-1, with a tentative D call TRBD1 (6 bases). Trimming cost V 4 bases and J 5 bases, with 11 bases left between them. Germline-derived CDR1 and CDR2 are MNHEY and SMNVEV (reference sequence). This CDR3 region has 13 residues. The CDR3 coding sequence is TGTGCCAGCAGTTCACAGGGTTGGACTGAAGCTTTCTTT. This codes for CASSSQGWTEAFF.

The chain uses TRBV3-1 (or the pseudogene TRBV3-2) and TRBJ1-6; 9 nucleotides match TRBD1. V lost 2 bases and J lost 7; bases outside the gene matches: 6. The germline V gene encodes CDR1 LGHDT and CDR2 YNNKEL (reference sequence). This CDR3 has 16 residues. CDR3: CASSQKRGTGNSPLHF. The CDR3 DNA sequence: TGTGCCAGCAGCCAAAAAAGGGGGACAGGGAATTCACCCCTCCACTTT.

The chain's CDR3 is CAWSPGTSYNEQFF. The CDR3 DNA reads TGTGCCTGGAGTCCCGGGACTAGTTACAATGAGCAGTTCTTC. The chain recombines TRBV30 with TRBJ2-1; TRBD2 matches at 8 bases. V gave up 2 bases and J gave up 4 bases; unmatched junction bases: 4. The CDR3 runs to 14 residues. Germline loops: CDR1 GTSNPN, CDR2 SVGIG (reference sequence).

For this clone: It may be a read error: a sequence one base away is much more abundant. The rearrangement links TRBV6-5 to TRBJ2-7; tentative D call: TRBD2 (7 bases). CDR1 is MNHEY and CDR2 is SVGAGI in the germline V gene. The CDR3 is 11 residues long. V lost 7 bases and J lost 4, with 8 bases in between. CDR3 nucleotide sequence: TGTGCCAGCAAGGGGGGGTACGAGCAGTACTTC. It translates to CASKGGYEQYF.

The V call is TRBV19, the J call TRBJ2-7, with 9 nucleotides matching TRBD1. Unmatched junction bases numbered 9, after V lost 4 bases and J lost 2 bases. The CDR3 sequence is 16 residues long. The germline CDR1 and CDR2 sequences are LNHDA and SQIVND (reference sequence). The CDR3: CASSSSQGQGTYEQYF. The CDR3 nucleotides are TGTGCCAGTAGTAGCTCCCAGGGACAGGGAACCTACGAGCAGTACTTC.

The gene calls are TRBV4-2 and TRBJ1-3; 8 positions match TRBD1. V gave up 0 bases and J gave up 3 bases; unmatched junction bases: 4. CDR3 size: 16 residues. Per germline, CDR1 LGHNA and CDR2 YNFKEQ. Here the CDR3 reads CASSQDQGANGNTIYF. The DNA for the CDR3 is TGTGCCAGCAGCCAAGATCAGGGGGCGAATGGAAACACCATATATTTT.

This chain joins TRBV10-3 and TRBJ2-3, with D maybe TRBD2 (5 bases). Germline CDR1 ENHRY, CDR2 SYGVKD. The CDR3 sequence is 17 residues long. Trimming took 6 bases from V and 1 from J, leaving 20 bases between them. CDR3 region: CAISVTGQPGGTDTQYF. The CDR3 coding sequence is TGTGCCATCAGCGTTACCGGCCAGCCCGGGGGCACAGATACGCAGTATTTT.

The chain has TRBV28 and TRBJ1-5, with TRBD1 matching 8 bases. V lost 2 bases and J lost 0; bases outside the gene matches: 9. The length of the CDR3 is 18 residues. CDR1 is MDHEN and CDR2 is SYDVKM in the germline V gene. The CDR3 DNA is TGTGCCAGCAGTTTAGGGACAGGCGGCGTTTATAGCAATCAGCCCCAGCATTTT. This gives the protein CASSLGTGGVYSNQPQHF.

In nucleotides, the CDR3 is TGTGCCAGCAGCTCCAGAGAAGACAACAGCTACGAGCAGTACTTC. Its protein is CASSSREDNSYEQYF. The chain carries TRBV5-4 and TRBJ2-7, with no clear D. The CDR3 contains 15 residues. The V end was cut by 3 bases, the J end by 3 bases, with 16 bases between. Per germline, CDR1 SGHNT and CDR2 YYREEE (reference sequence).

The rearrangement uses TRBV5-6 and TRBJ2-5; 11 positions match TRBD1. Losses at the gene ends were 4 bases for V and 6 bases for J; bases not matched to a gene: 8. The CDR3 covers 15 residues. Germline V CDR1 and CDR2: SGHDT, YYEEEE. CDR3 region: CASSAGTGGSQTQYF. For the CDR3, the DNA is TGTGCCAGCAGCGCAGGGACAGGGGGGTCACAGACCCAGTACTTC.

This clone has only one observation. This chain joins TRBV5-4 and TRBJ2-3, with 8 bases fitting TRBD1. Trimming took 5 bases from V and 4 from J; bases not matched to a gene: 6. The CDR3 is 14 amino acids. The germline CDR1 and CDR2 sequences are SGHNT and YYREEE (reference sequence). The CDR3 protein is CASSPGQVADTQYF. The CDR3, as DNA: TGTGCCAGCAGTCCGGGACAGGTGGCAGATACGCAGTATTTT.

V gene TRBV30 combines with J gene TRBJ2-5; 8 bases fit TRBD2. Per the germline V gene, CDR1 is GTSNPN and CDR2 is SVGIG (reference sequence). V shed 0 bases, J shed 5 bases, and the junction held 17 bases outside the gene matches. The CDR3 covers 18 residues. In nucleotides, the CDR3 is TGTGCCTGGAGTGTAAAACATGCGGGGGGCGCTCTTAGGGAGACCCAGTACTTC. This encodes CAWSVKHAGGALRETQYF.

The CDR3 DNA sequence: TGTGCCATCAGTGAATCCGGACTAGCGGGTATCACAGATACGCAGTATTTT. Protein product: CAISESGLAGITDTQYF. The rearrangement uses TRBV10-3 and TRBJ2-3, with TRBD2 matching over 11 bases. V was clipped by 3 bases and J by 2 bases; unmatched bases: 7. In germline, CDR1 is ENHRY, CDR2 SYGVKD. CDR3 length: 17 amino acids.

J is TRBJ2-3 and V is TRBV5-1; D is unresolved. Per the germline V gene, CDR1 is SGHRS and CDR2 is YFSETQ. CDR3 length equals 13 residues. V was shortened by 4 bases and J by 2 bases, with 8 bases between the two germline ends. The CDR3 region has the DNA TGCGCCAGCAGCCCCCTACTCACAGATACGCAGTATTTT. Protein sequence: CASSPLLTDTQYF. The whole variable domain, filled in from reference TRBV5-1 and TRBJ2-3, reads KAGVTQTPRYLIKTRGQQVTLSCSPISGHRSVSWYQQTPGQGLQFLFEYFSETQRNKGNFPGRFSGRQFSNSRSEMNVSTLELGDSALYLCASSPLLTDTQYFGPGTRLTVL.

This clone was seen only a few times. The chain recombines TRBV7-3 with TRBJ1-1, with D perhaps matching TRBD1 (5 bases). Germline-derived CDR1 and CDR2 are SGHTA and FQGTGA. CDR3 length equals 17 residues. Trimming left V 5 bases short and J 4 bases short, with 23 bases between. CDR3 in DNA: TGTGCCAGCAGCCCTCAGGGCTGGGCAGGTCCCGGCACTGAAGCTTTCTTT. Its protein is CASSPQGWAGPGTEAFF.

The chain uses TRBV9 and TRBJ2-2, with D possibly TRBD1 on 5 matching bases. Germline loops: CDR1 SGDLS, CDR2 YYNGEE. Trimming removed 0 bases at V and 2 bases at J, with 11 bases between. CDR3 length equals 16 residues. The CDR3 spells CASSVGQNFNTGELFF. CDR3 sequence (DNA): TGTGCCAGCAGCGTAGGACAGAACTTCAACACCGGGGAGCTGTTTTTT.

The chain combines TRBV28 with TRBJ1-2; D remains unclear. CDR1 and CDR2 (germline): MDHEN, SYDVKM. The V gene lost 7 bases and the J gene lost 4 bases, with 25 bases spanning the gap. The CDR3 is made up of 17 amino acids. CDR3 DNA sequence: TGTGCCAGCACCTCAGAGTCAACCATACAGAGCCTCTATGGCTACACCTTC. Encoded protein: CASTSESTIQSLYGYTF.

The chain uses TRBV30 and TRBJ2-2; TRBD2 agrees at 8 bases. The CDR3 runs to 16 residues. Per germline, CDR1 GTSNPN and CDR2 SVGIG (reference sequence). The V and J ends lost 3 bases and 1 base, in that order; junction bases with no gene match: 7. In DNA form, the CDR3 reads TGTGCCTGGAGGGGACTGGCGGGGGGGAACACCGGGGAGCTGTTTTTT. Protein: CAWRGLAGGNTGELFF.

This chain uses TRBV6-1 with TRBJ1-2, with 9 bases identical to TRBD1. V shed 3 bases, J shed 8 bases, and the junction held 10 bases outside the gene matches. Looked up from germline, CDR1 is MNHNS and CDR2 is SASEGT. The CDR3 runs 15 residues. CDR3 in amino acids: CASSDRAGTGSGYTF. The CDR3 DNA reads as TGTGCCAGCAGTGATCGAGCCGGGACAGGGTCCGGCTACACCTTC.

The chain is built from TRBV5-1 and TRBJ2-1; 7 bases align to TRBD1. The CDR3 has 14 residues. The J segment lost 3 bases and the V segment lost 0 bases, leaving 0 bases of the junction unmatched. CDR1 is SGHRS, CDR2 YFSETQ, per germline. CDR3: CASSLGTGYNEQFF. The CDR3 nucleotides are TGCGCCAGCAGCTTGGGGACAGGCTACAATGAGCAGTTCTTC.

Concerning this clone itself: The sample has other DNA sequences that encode this CDR3 too. The chain has TRBV7-9 and TRBJ2-7; 9 bases align to TRBD2. CDR1 is SEHNR, CDR2 FQNEAQ, per germline (reference sequence). The ends lost 5 bases at V and 2 bases at J; junction bases unmatched: 7. The length of the CDR3 is 15 residues. The CDR3 loop is CASSPEGGRAYEQYF. The DNA of the CDR3 is TGTGCCAGCAGCCCGGAGGGCGGGAGGGCCTACGAGCAGTACTTC.

This chain uses TRBV28 with TRBJ1-1; 7 nucleotides line up with TRBD1. The trim removed 5 bases at V and 6 bases at J, leaving 6 bases unmatched. This CDR3 is built from 13 residues. Germline lookup yields CDR1 MDHEN and CDR2 SYDVKM. The chain's CDR3 is CASSPTGDPEAFF. The DNA of the CDR3 is TGTGCCAGCAGTCCTACAGGGGACCCTGAAGCTTTCTTT.

This chain joins TRBV9 and TRBJ2-7; D perhaps matches TRBD2 (6 bases). CDR3 length: 17 residues. CDR1 and CDR2 from the germline V gene are SGDLS and YYNGEE. Trimming left V 0 bases short and J 5 bases short, with 21 bases between. The CDR3: CASSVEPQARDLHEQYF. For the CDR3, the DNA is TGTGCCAGCAGCGTAGAGCCCCAGGCGCGGGACCTCCACGAGCAGTACTTC. Using reference TRBV9 and TRBJ2-7 for the parts outside the CDR3, the full variable domain is DSGVTQTPKHLITATGQRVTLRCSPRSGDLSVYWYQQSLDQGLQFLIQYYNGEERAKGNILERFSAQQFPDLHSELNLSSLELGDSALYFCASSVEPQARDLHEQYFGPGTRLTVT.

This clone has only one observation. The chain employs TRBV11-3 and TRBJ2-5; TRBD1 agrees at 9 bases. The CDR3 totals 17 residues. The V gene end was trimmed by 1 base and the J gene end by 5 bases; junction bases not matched to a gene: 11. Germline assignment: CDR1 SGHNT and CDR2 YENEEA. CDR3 DNA: TGTGCCAGCAGCTTAGCTTCTGGACAGGGGATCCGGGAGACCCAGTACTTC. Translated, it gives CASSLASGQGIRETQYF.

This clone has only one observation. The rearrangement uses TRBV19 and TRBJ1-1; TRBD1 aligns across 8 bases. V lost 6 bases and J lost 5; bases outside the gene matches: 5. The CDR3 is 13 amino acids. CDR1 LNHDA and CDR2 SQIVND come from the germline V gene (reference sequence). The chain's CDR3 is CASRRQGRTEAFF. In nucleotides, the CDR3 is TGTGCCAGTAGAAGACAGGGGAGGACTGAAGCTTTCTTT.

Comments on this clone: The sample carries other DNA sequences with the same CDR3. V gene TRBV27 combines with J gene TRBJ1-2, with a tentative D call TRBD1 (5 bases). Germline CDR1 is MNHEY and CDR2 is SMNVEV (reference sequence). The length of the CDR3 is 13 residues. V was clipped by 5 bases and J by 2 bases, with 9 bases between them. The chain's CDR3 is CASSLRGNYGYTF. In DNA, the CDR3 is TGTGCCAGCAGTCTAAGGGGAAACTATGGCTACACCTTC.

The V gene is TRBV6-2 or TRBV6-3, the J gene TRBJ2-7; D unclear. Per the germline V gene, CDR1 is MNHEY and CDR2 is SVGEGT. V lost 5 bases to trimming and J lost 4 bases, with 6 bases between them. This CDR3 contains 11 residues. CDR3 DNA sequence: TGTGCCAGCAGTCCCAGATACGAGCAGTACTTC. This gives the protein CASSPRYEQYF.